Listed here are 13 T cell receptor beta chains from one sample, sequenced in a study of low-dose radiotherapy and immunotherapy resistance in tumors. Priming of first-strand cDNA relied on TRAV- and TRBV-specific primers (covering alpha and beta chains). A roughly 20-cycle PCR with a constant-region primer and V-primer adapter amplified TCRs. TCRdb re-derived calls from the reads in MiXCR, one entry per CDR3 protein. Here the sample spans around 68,000 distinct CDR3 sequences, around 27% being singletons. Time point reported: before trial treatment. The specimen comprised PBMCs, sampled before treatment. Receptor source: a male donor with rectosigmoid adenocarcinoma.

The sample holds many counts of this clonotype. This rearrangement joins TRBV24-1 to TRBJ2-1, with 9 bases aligning to TRBD2. Germline values: CDR1 KGHDR, CDR2 SFDVKD. The CDR3 consists of 14 residues. The junction had 2 bases not matched to a gene; V was cut back by 5 bases and J by 4 bases. The CDR3 nucleotides read TGTGCCACCAGTGCGACTAGCGGATACAATGAGCAGTTCTTC. It encodes CATSATSGYNEQFF.

This clonotype has at least ten counts. V and J are TRBV20-1 and TRBJ2-3; the D call may be TRBD1 or TRBD2 (5 bases each). Germline CDR1 DFQATT, CDR2 SNEGSKA (reference sequence). This CDR3 comprises 12 residues. The germline V and J ends were trimmed by 5 bases and 11 bases, with 17 bases remaining between them. As DNA, the CDR3 is TGCAGTGCTGTCGCAGAGGGAAGGGGGCAGTATTTT. Translation gives CSAVAEGRGQYF.

This clonotype was counted only a few times. The chain employs TRBV28 and TRBJ1-5; tentative D call: TRBD1 (5 bases). V was clipped by 1 base and J by 4 bases, with 17 bases between them. This CDR3 contains 17 residues. Germline V lookup: CDR1 MDHEN, CDR2 SYDVKM. The CDR3 DNA follows: TGTGCCAGCAGTTTATATGAGTGGGGGACGGAAAATCAGCCCCAGCATTTT. It specifies CASSLYEWGTENQPQHF.

This clonotype was counted at least ten times. This chain links TRBV7-2 with TRBJ1-2; D gene unclear. Germline lookup yields CDR1 SGHTA and CDR2 FQGNSA. Trimming took off 2 bases at V and 6 bases at J, with 13 bases between the two ends. The CDR3 extends over 14 amino acids. CDR3 in DNA: TGTGCCAGCAGCTTATTAGTGGCAGGCCATGGCTACACCTTC. Protein product: CASSLLVAGHGYTF.

Many counts were recorded for this clonotype. The rearrangement links TRBV27 to TRBJ2-3; 12 bases agree with TRBD2. The CDR3 consists of 21 residues. V lost 2 bases, J lost 1 base, and 16 bases stayed unmatched. Germline loops: CDR1 MNHEY, CDR2 SMNVEV (reference sequence). For the CDR3, the DNA is TGTGCCAGCAGTTTAGGACGGCTAGCGGGAGGGAAAAAATGGGGCACAGATACGCAGTATTTT. Translating gives CASSLGRLAGGKKWGTDTQYF.

This clonotype occurred a few times. Possible read error: a much larger clone is one base away. The chain joins TRBV7-9 to TRBJ2-2; D gene unclear. Germline CDR1 is SEHNR and CDR2 is FQNEAQ (reference sequence). This CDR3 comprises 17 residues. V shed 1 base and J shed 6 bases, with 18 bases lying between them. CDR3 DNA sequence: TGTGCCAGCAGCTTAGGCCAGTTAAGGGATCGCGCCGGGGAGCTGTTTTTT. Translation: CASSLGQLRDRAGELFF.

This clonotype was found many times. V usage is TRBV27 and J usage is TRBJ1-5; D gene unclear. Deletions cut 0 bases from V and 7 bases from J, with 13 bases between. Looked up from germline, CDR1 is MNHEY and CDR2 is SMNVEV (reference sequence). The CDR3 consists of 15 residues. The CDR3 region has the DNA TGTGCCAGCAGTTTATCCTCAAGGGTAGACCAGCCCCAGCATTTT. It specifies CASSLSSRVDQPQHF.

This clonotype rates as medium-sized (0.01 to 0.1%). This chain connects TRBV5-1 to TRBJ1-1; D is unclear. The length of the CDR3 is 18 residues. Deletions cut 3 bases from V and 2 bases from J, with 23 bases between. CDR1 and CDR2 (germline): SGHRS, YFSETQ. CDR3 bases: TGCGCCAGCAGCTCATCCTCGGTGAAAATGTCGTTCAACACTGAAGCTTTCTTT. This codes for CASSSSSVKMSFNTEAFF.

This clonotype has only one observation. A far larger clone lies a single base away; this is likely a read error. V is TRBV28 and J is TRBJ2-1, with a tentative D call TRBD2 (5 bases). V lost 4 bases, J lost 10 bases, and 17 bases lay in between. The CDR3 length is 14 residues. Germline V gene sequence: CDR1 MDHEN, CDR2 SYDVKM. The CDR3 loop is CASSWIRGTYEQFF. The CDR3 DNA sequence: TGTGCCAGCAGTTGGATACGGGGAACCTACGAGCAGTTCTTC.

Concerning this clonotype: It is likely a read error: a sequence one base away is far more abundant. The chain is built from TRBV7-2 and TRBJ2-3, with 10 nucleotides matching TRBD2. CDR1 SGHTA and CDR2 FQGNSA come from the germline V gene. The CDR3 runs to 16 residues. CDR3 DNA sequence: TGTGTCAGCAGCTCCCCTAGCGGGAGAAGCACAGATACGCAGTATTTT. Protein sequence: CVSSSPSGRSTDTQYF.

In this sample, this clonotype turned up many times. V usage is TRBV20-1 and J usage is TRBJ2-5, with D uncertain. CDR3 length: 14 residues. The germline V gene has CDR1 DFQATT and CDR2 SNEGSKA (reference sequence). Trimming stripped 1 base from V and 1 base from J, with 10 bases between. Here the CDR3 reads CSARGGASQETQYF. DNA for the CDR3: TGCAGTGCTAGAGGAGGAGCGAGCCAAGAGACCCAGTACTTC.

In regard to this clonotype: Since a far larger clone is one base different, this is likely a read error. This chain uses TRBV5-4 with TRBJ2-3, with a weak D call TRBD1 (5 bases). Near its end, the DNA agrees better with TRBJ2-1, so the J call may be wrong. The CDR3 spans 14 residues. Germline CDR1 reads SGHNT; CDR2 reads YYREEE (reference sequence). CDR3 nucleotide sequence: TGTGCCAGCAGCCGACAGAGCTCCTACAATGAGCAGTTCTTC. Translated, it gives CASSRQSSYNEQFF.

This clonotype came up many times. The V call is TRBV28, the J call TRBJ2-1, with 9 bases fitting TRBD2. The junction had 14 bases not matched to a gene; V was cut back by 5 bases and J by 6 bases. The CDR3 has 17 residues. Germline loops: CDR1 MDHEN, CDR2 SYDVKM. CDR3 sequence (DNA): TGTGCCAGCAGTCAACCTACCCCACTAGCGGGTTCCAATGAGCAGTTCTTC. This translates into CASSQPTPLAGSNEQFF.